The rows below give T cell receptor beta chains drawn from one sample of a study of cytomegalovirus exposure and HLA in healthy donors. Clones were read by immunoSEQ multiplex PCR, and TCRdb kept only the in-frame ones, dropping some. The table lists 270,000 or so clones, approximately 90% of them singletons. Sequencing input: PBMCs. All receptors derive from a man aged 40-49 years in good health and CMV-seropositive. CDR3s include the opening cysteine and the closing phenylalanine or tryptophan. The D gene is left open where the match is weak.

J gene,V gene,D gene,CDR3 protein,CDR3 DNA
TRBJ2-3,TRBV9,TRBD2,CASSFSGSTDTQYF,TGTGCCAGCAGCTTTAGCGGGAGCACAGATACGCAGTATTTT
TRBJ1-1,TRBV27,NA,CASSLSGALTEAFF,TGTGCCAGCAGTTTATCTGGGGCTCTCACTGAAGCTTTCTTT
TRBJ1-2,TRBV5-5,NA,CASSLHPGSSYGYTF,TGTGCCAGCAGCCTTCACCCAGGGTCCTCCTATGGCTACACCTTC
TRBJ1-2,TRBV7-9,TRBD1,CASSLGQGGNYGYTF,TGTGCCAGCAGCCTCGGACAGGGGGGTAACTATGGCTACACCTTC
TRBJ1-1,TRBV28,NA,CASRVRFGTEAFF,TGTGCCAGCAGGGTCAGGTTTGGCACTGAAGCTTTCTTT
TRBJ1-5,TRBV6-5,TRBD1,CASIGTGNQPQHF,TGTGCCAGCATTGGGACAGGGAATCAGCCCCAGCATTTT
TRBJ2-5,TRBV5-6,NA,CASSLGSGETQYF,TGTGCCAGCAGCTTGGGGTCGGGGGAGACCCAGTACTTC
TRBJ1-2,TRBV25-1,NA,CASSGGPANYGYTF,TGTGCCAGCAGCGGGGGGCCCGCTAACTATGGCTACACCTTC
TRBJ2-1,TRBV7-2,NA,CASSLAGPEQFF,TGTGCCAGCAGCTTAGCTGGGCCTGAGCAGTTCTTC
TRBJ2-2,TRBV5-1,NA,CASSVRVSTGELFF,TGCGCCAGCAGCGTCAGGGTGAGCACCGGGGAGCTGTTTTTT